These 27 T cell receptor beta chains were all obtained from the same sample, sequenced in a study of blood T cell repertoires in COVID-19. Clones were sequenced by immunoSEQ multiplex PCR, and TCRdb holds only the in-frame ones, with some missing. This sample has 95,000 to 150,000 clones, with around 84% found just once. The sequenced sample was PBMCs or T cells enriched from blood (not recorded which). These receptors originate from a woman aged 25 to 39 who had recovered from COVID-19.

This chain connects TRBV28 to TRBJ2-5; D is unclear. The V gene's germline CDR1 is MDHEN and CDR2 SYDVKM. V gave up 7 bases and J gave up 4 bases, with 19 bases separating them. CDR3 length: 15 residues. The CDR3 loop reads CASNPPRGPGETQYF. In DNA, the CDR3 is TGTGCCAGCAACCCTCCCCGCGGTCCTGGAGAGACCCAGTACTTC.

This clone has only one observation. The rearrangement uses TRBV4-3 and TRBJ1-1; D gene unclear. Germline V lookup: CDR1 LGHNA, CDR2 YSLEER. The V and J ends lost 0 bases and 4 bases respectively, with 6 bases between them. CDR3 length: 13 residues. CDR3 residues: CASSQDLGTEAFF. The CDR3 nucleotides read TGCGCCAGCAGCCAAGACCTCGGCACTGAAGCTTTCTTT.

The chain has TRBV30 and TRBJ1-4; TRBD1 aligns across 9 bases. Germline lookup yields CDR1 GTSNPN and CDR2 SVGIG (reference sequence). The CDR3 is made up of 16 amino acids. V was pared by 4 bases and J by 8 bases, with 14 bases of the junction left unmatched. CDR3 sequence (DNA): TGTGCCTGGACTTCTACGTGGGGACAGGGAGGAGAAAAACTGTTTTTT. Encoded protein: CAWTSTWGQGGEKLFF.

This chain links TRBV28 with TRBJ2-5, with D perhaps matching TRBD2 (5 bases). V was clipped by 5 bases and J by 5 bases, with 9 bases between them. The CDR3 runs 12 residues. Germline V gene lookup returns CDR1 MDHEN and CDR2 SYDVKM. The CDR3 region has the DNA TGTGCCAGCAGTATTAGCGCGGAGACCCAGTACTTC. Its protein product is CASSISAETQYF.

The chain has TRBV2 and TRBJ2-3, with 9 bases matching TRBD2. Trimming took 6 bases from V and 0 from J; bases not matched to a gene: 4. The CDR3 has 15 amino acids. From germline, CDR1 is SNHLY and CDR2 FYNNEI. In DNA, the CDR3 is TGTGCCAGCAGGGTACTAGCGGGTAGCACAGATACGCAGTATTTT. It specifies CASRVLAGSTDTQYF.

The chain combines TRBV18 with TRBJ1-2; the match to TRBD1 covers 8 bases. Germline lookup yields CDR1 KGHSH and CDR2 LQKENI. CDR3 length: 13 residues. Unmatched junction bases numbered 2, after V lost 3 bases and J lost 5 bases. The CDR3 is CASSPDREYGYTF. CDR3 DNA sequence: TGTGCCAGCTCACCGGACAGGGAGTATGGCTACACCTTC.

This clone is a singleton in its sample. The rearrangement joins TRBV6-5 to TRBJ1-2; D is unresolved. The CDR3 is 15 residues long. In germline, CDR1 is MNHEY, CDR2 SVGAGI. Trimming removed 6 bases at V and 0 bases at J, with 14 bases between. CDR3: CASSPSELSNYGYTF. Written as DNA, the CDR3 is TGTGCCAGCAGCCCCAGTGAACTATCTAACTATGGCTACACCTTC.

The V call is TRBV7-9, the J call TRBJ1-5, with D perhaps TRBD1 (5 bases). The CDR3 totals 17 residues. Germline-derived CDR1 and CDR2 are SEHNR and FQNEAQ (reference sequence). Trimming took 1 base from V and 4 from J, leaving 17 bases between them. The CDR3 nucleotides are TGTGCCAGCAGCTTAGGTGGGGGGGGTTTACGGAATCAGCCCCAGCATTTT. Residues: CASSLGGGGLRNQPQHF.

The chain joins TRBV28 to TRBJ1-3; TRBD1 matches at 8 bases. The CDR3 length is 15 residues. Germline assignment: CDR1 MDHEN and CDR2 SYDVKM. J gave up 3 bases and V 6 bases, and 7 bases lay outside the gene matches. DNA of the CDR3: TGTGCCAGCAGCCCGACAGGGGTTATTGGAAACACCATATATTTT. Its translation: CASSPTGVIGNTIYF.

The chain employs TRBV28 and TRBJ2-7; 9 nucleotides align to TRBD2. The CDR3 is made up of 13 amino acids. CDR1 is MDHEN, CDR2 SYDVKM, per germline. Trimming at V came to 6 bases and at J to 2 bases, leaving 2 bases not matched to a gene. The CDR3, as DNA: TGTGCCAGCAGGACTAGCGGAACCTACGAGCAGTACTTC. It yields the protein CASRTSGTYEQYF.

V usage is TRBV2 and J usage is TRBJ2-7; 10 nucleotides agree with TRBD1. V shed 5 bases, J shed 2 bases, and the junction held 6 bases outside the gene matches. CDR3 size: 15 residues. Germline V gene data show CDR1 as SNHLY and CDR2 as FYNNEI. CDR3 bases: TGTGCCAGCAGTTCCCCCGGACAGGGGGCCTACGAGCAGTACTTC. Encoded protein: CASSSPGQGAYEQYF. Complete variable domain (other parts from reference TRBV2 and TRBJ2-7): EPEVTQTPSHQVTQMGQEVILRCVPISNHLYFYWYRQILGQKVEFLVSFYNNEISEKSEIFDDQFSVERPDGSNFTLKIRSTKLEDSAMYFCASSSPGQGAYEQYFGPGTRLTVT.

The chain couples TRBV6-5 to TRBJ2-5; 7 bases line up with TRBD2. After removal of 0 bases from V and 5 bases from J, the junction contained 6 bases not matched to a gene. The CDR3 extends over 15 amino acids. Germline assignment: CDR1 MNHEY and CDR2 SVGAGI. CDR3 amino acids: CASSYSAGASETQYF. CDR3 sequence (DNA): TGTGCCAGCAGTTACTCTGCGGGAGCTTCGGAGACCCAGTACTTC.

This sequence joins TRBV14 and TRBJ1-2; D is unresolved. V lost 3 bases to trimming and J lost 4 bases, with 9 bases between them. CDR3 length: 13 amino acids. Per germline, CDR1 SGHDN and CDR2 FVKESK. The CDR3 DNA reads as TGTGCCAGCAGCCATGCGACACTCTATGGCTACACCTTC. Amino acids: CASSHATLYGYTF. The whole variable domain, remainder taken from reference TRBV14 and TRBJ1-2, is EAGVTQFPSHSVIEKGQTVTLRCDPISGHDNLYWYRRVMGKEIKFLLHFVKESKQDESGMPNNRFLAERTGGTYSTLKVQPAELEDSGVYFCASSHATLYGYTFGSGTRLTVV.

The chain joins TRBV28 to TRBJ1-1; TRBD1 is a possible D gene (6 bases). Germline lookup yields CDR1 MDHEN and CDR2 SYDVKM. The CDR3 runs to 16 residues. V lost 5 bases to trimming and J lost 4 bases, with 20 bases between them. CDR3 nucleotides: TGTGCCAGCAGTCCCCCGACAGGTGCTGGGAGCACTGAAGCTTTCTTT. Encoded protein: CASSPPTGAGSTEAFF.

The CDR3 loop reads CASSSGGYEQYF. The CDR3 DNA sequence: TGTGCCAGCAGCTCAGGGGGCTACGAGCAGTACTTC. The V gene is TRBV12-3 or TRBV12-4, the J gene TRBJ2-7; TRBD1 aligns across 7 bases. CDR3 size: 12 residues. Losses at the gene ends were 6 bases for V and 3 bases for J; bases not matched to a gene: 2.

This clone occurred a few times. V usage is TRBV19 and J usage is TRBJ2-7; 9 nucleotides line up with TRBD2. Losses at the gene ends were 9 bases for V and 2 bases for J; bases not matched to a gene: 8. Germline values: CDR1 LNHDA, CDR2 SQIVND (reference sequence). The CDR3 length is 14 residues. CDR3 nucleotides: TGTGCCAGGGGGGGCGCGGGAGGGCCCTACGAGCAGTACTTC. This sequence encodes CARGGAGGPYEQYF.

This chain connects TRBV6-4 to TRBJ2-1; no reliable D call. Trimming removed 6 bases from V and 12 bases from J, with 21 bases in between. The CDR3 covers 14 residues. Per the germline V gene, CDR1 is MRHNA and CDR2 is SNTAGT. CDR3 amino acids: CASSPVISRVGQFF. CDR3 bases: TGTGCCAGCAGCCCTGTCATTTCAAGAGTCGGGCAGTTCTTC.

In DNA, the CDR3 is TGCGCCAGCAGCCGGACAGGGGCAACTAATGAAAAACTGTTTTTT. Translated, it gives CASSRTGATNEKLFF. The chain couples TRBV4-3 to TRBJ1-4, with 9 bases identical to TRBD1. The CDR3 has 15 residues. V was pared by 4 bases and J by 0 bases, with 0 bases of the junction left unmatched. Germline CDR1 LGHNA, CDR2 YSLEER.

This clone was counted a single time. The rearrangement joins TRBV4-1 to TRBJ1-5, with 7 nucleotides matching TRBD1. The J segment lost 4 bases and the V segment lost 5 bases, leaving 2 bases of the junction unmatched. The CDR3 covers 13 residues. CDR1 is MGHRA, CDR2 YSYEKL, per germline. The CDR3 sequence is CASSRGPNQPQHF. CDR3 coding DNA: TGCGCCAGCAGCAGGGGGCCGAATCAGCCCCAGCATTTT.

Only one count was recorded for this clone. The chain recombines TRBV2 with TRBJ2-2, with D perhaps TRBD1 (6 bases). This CDR3 is 14 amino acids long. Germline-derived CDR1 and CDR2 are SNHLY and FYNNEI. V was trimmed by 11 bases and J by 0 bases, leaving 13 bases between them. For the CDR3, the DNA is TGTGCCGGGGGTACAGGGACGAACACCGGGGAGCTGTTTTTT. As protein: CAGGTGTNTGELFF.

This clone was seen once. J is TRBJ2-7 and V is TRBV5-4; 8 nucleotides match TRBD1. The germline gives CDR1 SGHNT, CDR2 YYREEE (reference sequence). This CDR3 spans 14 amino acids. The ends lost 4 bases at V and 3 bases at J; junction bases unmatched: 6. This CDR3 is CASSRQGAHYEQYF. CDR3 nucleotide sequence: TGTGCCAGCAGCCGGCAGGGGGCCCACTACGAGCAGTACTTC.

V gene TRBV24-1 combines with J gene TRBJ2-1; possible D gene TRBD2, 5 bases. The CDR3 is 13 amino acids. The ends were cut back, 8 bases at V and 0 bases at J, with 7 bases in the middle. Germline CDR1 and CDR2: KGHDR and SFDVKD. The CDR3 region is CATIASSYNEQFF. In nucleotides, the CDR3 is TGTGCCACCATAGCGAGCTCCTACAATGAGCAGTTCTTC.

V and J are TRBV4-3 and TRBJ2-6; D is ambiguous. Per the germline V gene, CDR1 is LGHNA and CDR2 is YSLEER. The CDR3 is made up of 15 amino acids. The V end was cut by 3 bases, the J end by 2 bases, with 8 bases between. The CDR3 region is CASSQASTGANVLTF. The CDR3 DNA sequence: TGCGCCAGCAGCCAGGCTTCGACTGGGGCCAACGTCCTGACTTTC.

CDR3 residues: CASSPRTSGTYNEQFF. The CDR3 DNA reads TGTGCCAGCAGTCCAAGGACTAGCGGGACCTACAATGAGCAGTTCTTC. V usage is TRBV27 and J usage is TRBJ2-1; 12 bases are a match to TRBD2. Germline V gives CDR1 MNHEY, CDR2 SMNVEV (reference sequence). V lost 5 bases, J lost 2 bases, and 4 bases stayed unmatched. The CDR3 is 16 residues long.

The genes are TRBV12-3 or TRBV12-4 and TRBJ2-3, with D unresolved. There are 11 residues in the CDR3. V was clipped by 8 bases and J by 6 bases, with 9 bases between them. CDR3: CASDDTDTQYF. Written as DNA, the CDR3 is TGTGCCAGCGACGACACGGATACGCAGTATTTT.

The chain couples TRBV12-5 to TRBJ2-2; 8 nucleotides agree with TRBD1. With 6 bases clipped from V and 6 bases from J, the junction kept 6 bases outside the gene matches. The CDR3 loop spans 14 amino acids. Germline values: CDR1 LGHNT, CDR2 FRNRAP. CDR3 coding DNA: TGTGCTAGTGGCACGGACAGGGCCCCCGGGGAGCTGTTTTTT. Translating gives CASGTDRAPGELFF.

The chain combines TRBV19 with TRBJ2-5; 9 bases align to TRBD1. With 3 bases clipped from V and 1 base from J, the junction kept 9 bases outside the gene matches. The CDR3 sequence is 17 residues long. The germline gives CDR1 LNHDA, CDR2 SQIVND (reference sequence). CDR3 in amino acids: CASSIRQDRGSQETQYF. In DNA, the CDR3 is TGTGCCAGTAGTATTCGGCAGGACAGGGGCTCCCAAGAGACCCAGTACTTC.